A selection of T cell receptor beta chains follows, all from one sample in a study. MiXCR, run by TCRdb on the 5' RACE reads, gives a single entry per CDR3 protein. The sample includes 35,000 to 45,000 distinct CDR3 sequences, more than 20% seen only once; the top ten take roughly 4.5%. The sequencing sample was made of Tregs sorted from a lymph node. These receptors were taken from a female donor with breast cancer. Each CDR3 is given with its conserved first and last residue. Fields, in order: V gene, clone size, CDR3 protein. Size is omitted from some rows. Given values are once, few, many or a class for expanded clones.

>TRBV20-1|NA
CSARSSRGSVTDTQYF
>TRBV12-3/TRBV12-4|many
CASCEETNTDTQYF
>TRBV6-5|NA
CATGGQGKTYEQYF
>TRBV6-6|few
CASSTPGLAGDREQFF
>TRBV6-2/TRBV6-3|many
CASSYSIRRANTQYF
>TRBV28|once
CASSPAGEKEQYF
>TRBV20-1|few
CSAPGQGLEKLFF
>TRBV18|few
CASSPPTGRLAKNIQYF
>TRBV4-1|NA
CASSQFGVGVGDTRHF
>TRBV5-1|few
CASRPGLAAYNEQFF
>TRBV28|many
CASGVTSSTIYF
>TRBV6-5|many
CASRASGSWETQYF
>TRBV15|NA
CATSRDRDVDEQYF
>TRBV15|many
CATSRVKGPYEQYF
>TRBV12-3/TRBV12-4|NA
CASSHTRYLAKNIQYF
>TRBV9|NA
CASSFGLAGGYPGELFF
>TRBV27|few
CASSLSGFGNYGYTF
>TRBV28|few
CASKGRGYKQYF